The 13 T cell receptor beta chains below come from one sample, sequenced in a study of blood T cell repertoires in COVID-19. Sequencing was performed with immunoSEQ multiplex PCR; in TCRdb, only in-frame clones are kept and a portion is missing. The table lists about 180,000 clones, approximately 86% of them singletons. The specimen was peripheral blood. These receptors came from a man aged 45-65 years with active or convalescent COVID-19.

The rearrangement links TRBV12-3 or TRBV12-4 to TRBJ2-3; tentative D call: TRBD2 (6 bases). V dropped 6 bases and J dropped 8 bases, with 15 bases sitting between them. The CDR3 is 13 residues long. DNA for the CDR3: TGTGCCAGCAGCACCTTAGGAGGGGCTACGCAGTATTTT. This translates into CASSTLGGATQYF.

V and J are TRBV11-2 and TRBJ1-5, with 12 bases matching TRBD1. CDR3 length equals 16 residues. CDR1 SGHAT and CDR2 FQNNGV come from the germline V gene. V gave up 3 bases and J gave up 6 bases; unmatched junction bases: 6. In nucleotides, the CDR3 is TGTGCCAGCAGCTTTGGGACAGGGGGCGAAGGTCAGCCCCAGCATTTT. It codes for CASSFGTGGEGQPQHF.

The genes are TRBV5-4 and TRBJ2-7; 10 bases fit TRBD1. V dropped 4 bases and J dropped 12; count of bases not matched to a gene: 16. CDR1 and CDR2 from the germline V gene are SGHNT and YYREEE (reference sequence). This CDR3 contains 15 residues. The CDR3 coding sequence is TGTGCCAGCAGCACCCCGGGACAGGGGCTTGAGTATCCGTACTTC. Amino acids: CASSTPGQGLEYPYF.

The chain carries TRBV6-1 and TRBJ1-2; D perhaps matches TRBD1 (6 bases). Trimming took off 0 bases at V and 2 bases at J, with 10 bases between the two ends. The CDR3 is 15 residues long. CDR1 and CDR2 (germline): MNHNS, SASEGT. CDR3: CASSEAPQGNYGYTF. The CDR3 bases are TGTGCCAGCAGTGAAGCGCCACAGGGAAACTATGGCTACACCTTC.

The chain carries TRBV18 and TRBJ1-5; D call uncertain. The CDR3 spans 16 residues. The germline gives CDR1 KGHSH, CDR2 LQKENI. V dropped 2 bases and J dropped 2 bases, with 13 bases sitting between them. The CDR3 coding sequence is TGTGCCAGCTCACCAGAGGTCACCCGAGGCAATCAGCCCCAGCATTTT. Translation: CASSPEVTRGNQPQHF.

The chain has TRBV21-1 and TRBJ1-2; the table's TRBD1 call for D was not verified on the DNA. TRBV21-1 is marked as a pseudogene. The CDR3 totals 13 residues. CDR3 nucleotide sequence: TGTGCCAGCAAATCAGGGGGCGGCTATGGCTACACCTTC. Translation: CASKSGGGYGYTF.

As regards this clone: The junction differs from germline at one of its ends, possibly a read error. The rearrangement uses TRBV28 and TRBJ2-3; possibly TRBD2 for D (6 bases). CDR3 length: 16 amino acids. CDR1 and CDR2 (germline): MDHEN, SYDVKM. In DNA form, the CDR3 reads TGTGCCAGCAGTATATGGGAGGCTCCTAGCACAGATACGCAGTATTTT. Its protein product is CASSIWEAPSTDTQYF.

This chain connects TRBV11-1 to TRBJ2-2; TRBD2 matches at 12 bases. Germline V gene data show CDR1 as SGHAT and CDR2 as FQDESV (reference sequence). The length of the CDR3 is 15 residues. Losses at the gene ends were 1 base for V and 8 bases for J; bases not matched to a gene: 2. This CDR3 reads CASSLGTSGTGELFF. The CDR3 DNA follows: TGTGCCAGCAGCTTAGGGACTAGCGGGACTGGGGAGCTGTTTTTT.

The CDR3 protein is CASSYTAGDGNTIYF. The CDR3 nucleotides read TGTGCCAGCAGTTACACCGCAGGGGATGGAAACACCATATATTTT. J is TRBJ1-3 and V is TRBV6-2 or TRBV6-3; a weak D match, TRBD1 (6 bases). CDR3 length: 15 residues. The germline CDR1 and CDR2 sequences are MNHEY and SVGEGT. The V and J ends lost 2 bases and 3 bases respectively, with 11 bases between them.

The chain links TRBV18 to TRBJ2-5, with D unclear. Germline CDR1 and CDR2: KGHSH and LQKENI. Trimming stripped 0 bases from V and 5 bases from J, with 13 bases between. CDR3 length equals 15 residues. The CDR3, as DNA: TGTGCCAGCTCACCACCGTCGCGGCGACGTGAGACCCAGTACTTC. This sequence encodes CASSPPSRRRETQYF.

This clone was counted a few times. The genes are TRBV19 and TRBJ1-4; TRBD1 matches at 9 bases. The ends lost 4 bases at V and 7 bases at J; junction bases unmatched: 4. This CDR3 has 14 residues. From germline, CDR1 is LNHDA and CDR2 SQIVND (reference sequence). The CDR3 loop reads CASSNRGLGEKLFF. As DNA, the CDR3 is TGTGCCAGTAGTAACAGGGGGCTCGGTGAAAAACTGTTTTTT.

The J gene is TRBJ2-7, the V gene TRBV27, with a tentative D call TRBD2 (6 bases). The CDR3 has 14 amino acids. CDR1 MNHEY and CDR2 SMNVEV come from the germline V gene (reference sequence). The V gene lost 3 bases and the J gene lost 9 bases, with 18 bases spanning the gap. The CDR3 loop is CASSFSREVNRQYF. CDR3 DNA: TGTGCCAGCAGTTTCTCCAGGGAGGTCAATCGGCAGTACTTC.

This chain links TRBV3-1 (or the pseudogene TRBV3-2) with TRBJ2-3; TRBD2 agrees at 8 bases. Losses at the gene ends were 3 bases for V and 4 bases for J; bases not matched to a gene: 3. The CDR3 sequence is 14 residues long. In germline, CDR1 is LGHDT, CDR2 YNNKEL (reference sequence). The chain's CDR3 is CASSHPAGADTQYF. The CDR3 DNA sequence: TGTGCCAGCAGCCACCCAGCGGGGGCAGATACGCAGTATTTT.